These 13 T cell receptor beta chains were all obtained from the same sample, sequenced in a study of T cell changes during pregnancy in multiple sclerosis. The assay was immunoSEQ multiplex PCR, and TCRdb's table has in-frame clones only and misses some. The sample lists about 93,000 clones; 92% were seen once. The input for sequencing was peripheral blood, taken after pregnancy. The source of these receptors is a female donor with multiple sclerosis, enrolled in a pregnancy study.

This chain uses TRBV14 with TRBJ2-3; 12 bases are a match to TRBD2. Germline V CDR1 and CDR2: SGHDN, FVKESK. This CDR3 contains 14 residues. V lost 8 bases to trimming and J lost 6 bases; unmatched junction nucleotides: 6. The CDR3 region is CASGLAGKFDTQYF. CDR3 coding DNA: TGTGCCAGCGGACTAGCGGGAAAATTTGATACGCAGTATTTT.

The V call is TRBV2, the J call TRBJ2-2; 9 positions agree with TRBD2. CDR1 and CDR2 (germline): SNHLY, FYNNEI. Trimming cost V 7 bases and J 6 bases; bases outside gene matches: 6. The CDR3 length is 14 residues. CDR3 nucleotide sequence: TGTGCCAGCAAGGGACTAGCTAGTCCCGGGGAGCTGTTTTTT. Encoded protein: CASKGLASPGELFF.

This clone was seen just once. The V call is TRBV5-1, the J call TRBJ1-1; 9 bases align to TRBD1. The germline CDR1 and CDR2 sequences are SGHRS and YFSETQ. CDR3 length: 13 amino acids. V shed 4 bases, J shed 10 bases, and the junction held 8 bases outside the gene matches. Here the CDR3 reads CASSVASTGGAFF. CDR3 nucleotide sequence: TGCGCCAGCAGCGTAGCATCGACAGGGGGAGCTTTCTTT.

The genes are TRBV7-9 and TRBJ2-7; weak D call: TRBD2 (6 bases). Deletions cut 5 bases from V and 5 bases from J, with 16 bases between. CDR3 length: 14 amino acids. CDR1 is SEHNR and CDR2 is FQNEAQ in the germline V gene (reference sequence). The CDR3 DNA sequence: TGTGCCAGCAGCCAGGGACTTTTTGAGAACGAGCAGTACTTC. The encoded protein is CASSQGLFENEQYF.

The chain uses TRBV12-5 and TRBJ2-5; 12 positions agree with TRBD1. There are 16 residues in the CDR3. J lost 2 bases, V lost 4 bases, and 5 bases had no gene match. Germline V gene sequence: CDR1 LGHNT, CDR2 FRNRAP. The CDR3 DNA reads TGTGCTAGTGGTTCAGGGACAGGGGGCTGGCAAGAGACCCAGTACTTC. It encodes CASGSGTGGWQETQYF.

A few counts support this clone. This chain joins TRBV2 and TRBJ1-6, with D perhaps TRBD1 (6 bases). Germline V gives CDR1 SNHLY, CDR2 FYNNEI. The CDR3 is made up of 14 amino acids. Trimming removed 8 bases at V and 10 bases at J, with 18 bases between. CDR3 nucleotides: TGTGCCAGCGGGGCAACAGGGCAAGGCTCACCCCTCCACTTT. This gives the protein CASGATGQGSPLHF.

The rearrangement uses TRBV7-9 and TRBJ2-1, with a possible D match to TRBD1 (5 bases). V was cut by 3 bases and J by 8 bases, with 17 bases left in between. The CDR3 totals 15 residues. Per germline, CDR1 SEHNR and CDR2 FQNEAQ (reference sequence). The CDR3 loop reads CASSFGGAPGDEQFF. The CDR3, as DNA: TGTGCCAGCAGCTTCGGTGGGGCTCCAGGCGATGAGCAGTTCTTC.

The genes are TRBV14 and TRBJ2-7; 8 positions match TRBD1. V was pared by 4 bases and J by 2 bases, with 13 bases of the junction left unmatched. The CDR3 is made up of 17 amino acids. Per the germline V gene, CDR1 is SGHDN and CDR2 is FVKESK. CDR3 sequence reads: CASSRLQGGRRTYEQYF. Here the CDR3 DNA reads TGTGCCAGCAGCCGCCTACAGGGGGGACGCAGGACCTACGAGCAGTACTTC.

This chain connects TRBV6-5 to TRBJ1-6, with D unclear. Trimming took 2 bases from V and 7 from J, leaving 6 bases between them. CDR3 length equals 13 residues. Germline lookup yields CDR1 MNHEY and CDR2 SVGAGI. The CDR3, as DNA: TGTGCCAGCAGTTACGAAGCAAATTCACCCCTCCACTTT. Translated: CASSYEANSPLHF.

V is TRBV7-9 and J is TRBJ2-3; D may be TRBD2 (5 bases). The germline CDR1 and CDR2 sequences are SEHNR and FQNEAQ (reference sequence). Trimming took off 2 bases at V and 4 bases at J, with 13 bases between the two ends. The CDR3 length is 15 residues. As DNA, the CDR3 is TGTGCCAGCAGCTTAAACCGGGGTTCTGCAGATACGCAGTATTTT. Its protein product is CASSLNRGSADTQYF.

The J gene is TRBJ1-2, the V gene TRBV27; possibly TRBD1 for D (5 bases). V shed 3 bases and J shed 5 bases, with 10 bases lying between them. The CDR3 runs 13 residues. Germline V gene sequence: CDR1 MNHEY, CDR2 SMNVEV (reference sequence). The CDR3 sequence: CASSFTGQYGYTF. Here the CDR3 DNA reads TGTGCCAGCAGTTTCACAGGACAATATGGCTACACCTTC.

The chain recombines TRBV4-1 with TRBJ1-2, with unresolved D. There are 15 residues in the CDR3. Per germline, CDR1 MGHRA and CDR2 YSYEKL. Trimming removed 0 bases at V and 0 bases at J, with 8 bases between. The CDR3 DNA reads TGCGCCAGCAGCCAAGATGGGCAGACTAACTATGGCTACACCTTC. The encoded protein is CASSQDGQTNYGYTF.

This clone appeared a single time. This CDR3 reads CASSQLELGTEAFF. CDR3 DNA: TGTGCCAGCTCACAGCTGGAGTTGGGTACTGAAGCTTTCTTT. The rearrangement links TRBV18 to TRBJ1-1; no firm D call. This CDR3 has 14 residues. Trimming shortened V by 4 bases and J by 5 bases, and 14 bases separated the two germline ends. The V gene's germline CDR1 is KGHSH and CDR2 LQKENI.